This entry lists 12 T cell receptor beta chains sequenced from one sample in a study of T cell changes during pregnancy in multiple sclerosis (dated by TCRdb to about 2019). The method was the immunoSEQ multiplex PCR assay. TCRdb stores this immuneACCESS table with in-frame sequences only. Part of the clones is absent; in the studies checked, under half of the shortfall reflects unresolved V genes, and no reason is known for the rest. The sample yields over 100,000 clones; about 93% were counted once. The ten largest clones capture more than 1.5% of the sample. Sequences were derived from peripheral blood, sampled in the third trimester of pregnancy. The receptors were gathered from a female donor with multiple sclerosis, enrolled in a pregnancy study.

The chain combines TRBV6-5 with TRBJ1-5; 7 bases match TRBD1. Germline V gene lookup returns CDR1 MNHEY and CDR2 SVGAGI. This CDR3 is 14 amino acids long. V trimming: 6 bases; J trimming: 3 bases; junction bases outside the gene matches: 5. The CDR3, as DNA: TGTGCCAGCAGGCCCGGGACAGCCAATCAGCCCCAGCATTTT. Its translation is CASRPGTANQPQHF.

CDR3 residues: CASSFQAGSNEQFF. CDR3 DNA sequence: TGTGCCAGCAGCTTTCAGGCGGGGAGCAATGAGCAGTTCTTC. The J gene is TRBJ2-1, the V gene TRBV7-3; TRBD2 is a possible D gene (6 bases). Germline V gene data show CDR1 as SGHTA and CDR2 as FQGTGA. V lost 3 bases to trimming and J lost 6 bases, with 12 bases between them. This CDR3 is 14 amino acids long.

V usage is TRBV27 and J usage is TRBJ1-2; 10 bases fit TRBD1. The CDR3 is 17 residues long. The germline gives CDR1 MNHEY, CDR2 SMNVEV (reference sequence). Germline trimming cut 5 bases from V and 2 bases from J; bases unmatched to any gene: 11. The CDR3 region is CASSLTGTGAANYGYTF. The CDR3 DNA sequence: TGTGCCAGCAGTCTCACCGGGACAGGGGCAGCCAACTATGGCTACACCTTC.

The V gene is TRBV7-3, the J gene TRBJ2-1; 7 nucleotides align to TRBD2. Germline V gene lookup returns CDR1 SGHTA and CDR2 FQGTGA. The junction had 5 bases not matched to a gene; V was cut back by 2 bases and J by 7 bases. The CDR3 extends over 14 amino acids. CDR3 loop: CASSLAGVGNEQFF. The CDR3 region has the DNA TGTGCCAGCAGCTTAGCGGGAGTGGGTAATGAGCAGTTCTTC.

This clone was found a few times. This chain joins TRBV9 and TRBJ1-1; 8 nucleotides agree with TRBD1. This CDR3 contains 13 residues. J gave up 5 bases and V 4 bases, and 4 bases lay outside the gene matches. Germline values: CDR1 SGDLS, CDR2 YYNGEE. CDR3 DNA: TGTGCCAGCAGCCGACAGGGGAGGACTGAAGCTTTCTTT. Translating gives CASSRQGRTEAFF.

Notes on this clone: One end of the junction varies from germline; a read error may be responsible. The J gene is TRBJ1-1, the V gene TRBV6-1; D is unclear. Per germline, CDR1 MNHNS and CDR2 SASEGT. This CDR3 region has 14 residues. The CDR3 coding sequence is TGTGCCAGCAGCGAAGACCGAGGAGTCACTGAAGCTTTCTTT. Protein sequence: CASSEDRGVTEAFF.

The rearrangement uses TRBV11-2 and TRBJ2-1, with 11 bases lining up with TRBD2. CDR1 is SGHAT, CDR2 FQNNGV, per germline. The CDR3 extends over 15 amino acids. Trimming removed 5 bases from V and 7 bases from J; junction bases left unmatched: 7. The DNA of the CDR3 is TGTGCCAGCAGCGTGTCTAGCGGGGGGTCTAATGAGCAGTTCTTC. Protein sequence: CASSVSSGGSNEQFF.

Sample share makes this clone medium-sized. CDR3 coding DNA: TGTGCCAGCAGTGATGGGTCCGGGGCCGGGGAGCTGTTTTTT. Amino acid sequence: CASSDGSGAGELFF. The genes are TRBV6-1 and TRBJ2-2, with D maybe TRBD2 (5 bases). The CDR3 sequence is 14 residues long. Germline V gene lookup returns CDR1 MNHNS and CDR2 SASEGT. The V end lost 3 bases, the J end lost 6 bases, and 11 bases lay between the germline ends.

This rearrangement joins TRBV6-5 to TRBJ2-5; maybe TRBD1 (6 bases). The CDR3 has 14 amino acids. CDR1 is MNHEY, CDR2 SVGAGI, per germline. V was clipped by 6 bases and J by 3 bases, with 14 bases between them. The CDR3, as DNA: TGTGCCAGCAGGCCAAATACAGGGAAAGAGACCCAGTACTTC. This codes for CASRPNTGKETQYF.

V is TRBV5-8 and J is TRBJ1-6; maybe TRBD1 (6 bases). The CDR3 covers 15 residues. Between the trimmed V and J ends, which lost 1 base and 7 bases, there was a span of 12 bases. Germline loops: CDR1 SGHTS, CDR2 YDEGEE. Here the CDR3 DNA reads TGTGCCAGCAGCTTGCAAGGACAGAGGAATTCACCCCTCCACTTT. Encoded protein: CASSLQGQRNSPLHF.

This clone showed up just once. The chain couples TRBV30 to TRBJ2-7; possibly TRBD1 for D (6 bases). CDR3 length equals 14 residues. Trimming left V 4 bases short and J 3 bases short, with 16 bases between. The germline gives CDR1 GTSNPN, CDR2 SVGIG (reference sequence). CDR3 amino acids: CAWTPLDRNYEQYF. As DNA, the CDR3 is TGTGCCTGGACCCCCCTTGACAGGAACTACGAGCAGTACTTC.

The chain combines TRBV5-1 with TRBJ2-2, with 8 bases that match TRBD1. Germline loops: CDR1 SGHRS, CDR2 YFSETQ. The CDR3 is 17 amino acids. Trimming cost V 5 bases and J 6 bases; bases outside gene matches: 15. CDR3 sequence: CASRASWDRRAAGELFF. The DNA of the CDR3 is TGCGCCAGCAGAGCAAGTTGGGACAGGCGGGCAGCCGGGGAGCTGTTTTTT.